This T cell receptor (beta chain) was recorded in a study of beta chain features in type 1 diabetes. This clone was detected a few times. Sorting that relied on CD45RO/CCR7/CD25/CD127/CD95/CD27 yielded CD4+ naive, central memory, regulatory and stem cell-like memory cells. In all sorted populations, purity surpassed 95%. There are 13 residues in the CDR3. The V gene end was trimmed by 4 bases and the J gene end by 11 bases; junction bases not matched to a gene: 9. The V gene's germline CDR1 is SGHRS and CDR2 YFSETQ. Expressed TCRB transcripts were sequenced after all isolated RNA was converted to cDNA. Repertoires were generated with immunoSEQ multiplex PCR, while TCRdb's copy carries only in-frame clones and drops some. The top ten hold 0.017% of the sample, which has about 360,000 clones, roughly 12% seen once.

This chain joins TRBV5-1 and TRBJ2-4, with 7 bases aligning to TRBD1. The clonotype originates from a man aged 18 to 29 in good health. The sample consisted of naive CD4+ T cells from blood. The CDR3 bases are TGCGCCAGCAGCCGCACAGGGGCGATTGTTCAGTACTTC. Translated: CASSRTGAIVQYF.